These T cell receptor beta chains were read from a single sample in a study of PD-L1 blockade in urothelial cancer. Method: immunoSEQ multiplex PCR; TCRdb's copy keeps in-frame clones and lacks some. The sample consists of roughly 26,000 clones, around 85% of them appearing once. The sample consisted of PBMCs, taken around atezolizumab (anti-PD-L1) treatment. The receptors stem from a man aged 45-65 years with urothelial cancer. Each CDR3 is given without its conserved first and last residue. Each record gives: V gene, J gene, CDR3 protein.

TRBV4-3	TRBJ2-1	ASSPGTSGGNEQF
TRBV6-4	TRBJ2-3	ASSEGGAADTQY
TRBV6-1	TRBJ2-3	ASSELDRGRDTQY
TRBV27	TRBJ1-1	ASYLRGGRGTEAF
TRBV7-2	TRBJ2-1	ASTLGQFLYNEQF
TRBV19	TRBJ2-1	ASHESGGRQF
TRBV6-6	TRBJ2-6	ASSSDSSGANVLT
TRBV27	TRBJ2-5	ASSLSLAGGRQTQY
TRBV6-1	TRBJ2-3	ASSEPGSGRADTQY
TRBV28	TRBJ2-3	ASSSTHGGTDTQY
TRBV5-1	TRBJ1-3	ASSPGGGAKGTIY
TRBV28	TRBJ1-3	ASSFVGGNGNTIY
TRBV11-2	TRBJ1-2	ASSPRTGGNYGYT
TRBV27	TRBJ2-2	ASSFGQGAYTGELF
TRBV9	TRBJ1-5	ASSVDLSNQPQH
TRBV5-1	TRBJ1-1	ASSWGQMNTEAF
TRBV7-9	TRBJ2-1	ASSLASAGGSYNEQF
TRBV15	TRBJ2-1	ATSRGRQGRNEQF
TRBV7-9	TRBJ2-7	ASSDAGLAYEQY
TRBV28	TRBJ1-4	ASSRGRGNEKLF
TRBV27	TRBJ2-1	ASSVAAIYNEQF
TRBV11-2	TRBJ1-1	ASSSGWNTEAF
TRBV2	TRBJ2-2	ASNLQGALSVPGELF
TRBV9	TRBJ2-2	ASSAGQNTGELF
TRBV7-9	TRBJ2-7	ASSSRDSFSYEQY
TRBV7-2	TRBJ2-7	ASSSGGAGGTYEQY
TRBV27	TRBJ2-2	ATRGGPNTGELF
TRBV11-2	TRBJ2-1	ASSLEFRAGQF
TRBV6-5	TRBJ2-7	ASSLAGTSPYEQY
TRBV7-8	TRBJ2-7	ASSYRDGGIYEQY
TRBV7-9	TRBJ2-1	ASSQGQILRAGENEQF
TRBV2	TRBJ2-3	ASSEPLAGPLQY
TRBV6-6	TRBJ2-3	ASSYSAVVTDTQY
TRBV5-4	TRBJ1-6	ASSLEGRWHSPLH
TRBV10-3	TRBJ1-1	AISNPQGAPTEAF
TRBV5-1	TRBJ2-5	ASSGGTGQETQY
TRBV7-9	TRBJ2-1	ASSLGLAGGNEQF
TRBV5-4	TRBJ2-7	ASSQNDRGFPYEQY
TRBV13	TRBJ2-1	ASSLGGGGYGYNEQF
TRBV7-9	TRBJ2-2	ASSLSGVVIGGELF
TRBV28	TRBJ1-2	ASKSISGLAYGYT
TRBV7-9	TRBJ2-3	ASSYRDRDTDTQY
TRBV28	TRBJ2-5	ASSLGGGRWETQY
TRBV5-1	TRBJ2-5	ASSLGGPAETQY
TRBV11-2	TRBJ1-5	ASSFGRGSNQPQH